A single count supports the clone carrying this TCR beta chain. Its target is unknown. The CDR3 consists of 14 residues. CDR1 SNHLY and CDR2 FYNNEI come from the germline V gene. Trimming left V 5 bases short and J 0 bases short, with 8 bases between. The record originates from a study of T cell responses to AZD1222 COVID-19 vaccine. Study details: Some second doses came at about 4 weeks and others at about 12 weeks; these were pooled. Study-level results: Baseline serology detected seropositivity in only a handful of AZD1222 recipients. Clonal diversity was possibly underestimated, and white British individuals and females predominated among donors. Unmutated variant regions are reportedly targeted by nearly half of spike-specific TCRs.

Profiling relied on immunoSEQ multiplex PCR, and the TCRdb table lists in-frame clones only, not all of them. The sample shows under 75,000 clones, around 84% of them seen only once. J is TRBJ1-3 and V is TRBV2; D is unclear. The material was peripheral blood, obtained on day 0 of AZD1222 vaccination. The TCR was taken from an adult in good health. CDR3 DNA sequence: TGTGCCAGCAGTAGAGAGGGCTCTGGAAACACCATATATTTT. This codes for CASSREGSGNTIYF.